This entry lists 24 T cell receptor beta chains sequenced from one sample in a study of shared clonotypes between healthy human individuals. Only in-frame clones appear in the TCRdb table, and some are missing; sequencing was by immunoSEQ multiplex PCR. The table shows about 2.3 million clones, with 85% to 95% occurring only once. Sequenced sample: naive CD4+ T cells from PBMCs. Regarding subset: CD45RA+ positively selected. The receptors stem from a man aged 18 to 30 in good health. Some clones in this sample may be carry-over from other donors' samples.

As to this clone: An end of the junction differs from the germline gene, which may be a read error. This chain joins TRBV5-1 and TRBJ1-3; TRBD1 matches at 9 bases. CDR3 length equals 13 residues. From germline, CDR1 is SGHRS and CDR2 YFSETQ. In DNA, the CDR3 is TGCGCCAGCAGTCCGGACAGGGGAACCACCATATATTTT. This codes for CASSPDRGTTIYF.

The chain links TRBV28 to TRBJ2-1; D unresolved. V was clipped by 4 bases and J by 15 bases, with 16 bases between them. Germline V gene sequence: CDR1 MDHEN, CDR2 SYDVKM. This CDR3 is 12 amino acids long. The CDR3 sequence: CASSSRTMGRFF. The CDR3 region has the DNA TGTGCCAGCAGTTCCAGGACCATGGGCCGGTTCTTC.

The CDR3 DNA is TGTGCCAGCAGCGTTATCGACACCGAGAACACTGAAGCTTTCTTT. It yields the protein CASSVIDTENTEAFF. The chain combines TRBV9 with TRBJ1-1; D is uncertain. V dropped 2 bases and J dropped 1 base, with 12 bases sitting between them. In germline, CDR1 is SGDLS, CDR2 YYNGEE. CDR3 length equals 15 residues.

V is TRBV15 and J is TRBJ2-7, with D possibly matching TRBD1 (6 bases). The CDR3 is made up of 15 amino acids. Per the germline V gene, CDR1 is LNHNV and CDR2 is YYDKDF (reference sequence). V was cut by 5 bases and J by 7 bases, with 21 bases left in between. CDR3 protein: CATSERTVRVREQYF. The CDR3 region has the DNA TGTGCCACCAGCGAGCGGACAGTAAGGGTGAGGGAGCAGTACTTC.

This sequence joins TRBV9 and TRBJ1-2; D unclear. Trimming took 0 bases from V and 1 from J, leaving 7 bases between them. Germline CDR1 reads SGDLS; CDR2 reads YYNGEE. The CDR3 sequence is 14 residues long. The CDR3 DNA sequence: TGTGCCAGCAGCGTAGGCCTGATTAACTATGGCTACACCTTC. Its protein is CASSVGLINYGYTF.

This clone was observed a single time. Other DNA sequences in this specimen translate into the identical CDR3. The V and J genes are TRBV7-2 and TRBJ2-7; TRBD2 aligns across 11 bases. Germline V gene lookup returns CDR1 SGHTA and CDR2 FQGNSA. V was clipped by 4 bases and J by 1 base; unmatched bases: 3. The CDR3 is 15 amino acids. In DNA, the CDR3 is TGTGCCAGCAGCTCCGGGACTAGCGGTTCCTACGAGCAGTACTTC. Translated: CASSSGTSGSYEQYF.

The chain has TRBV28 and TRBJ2-7; no clear D gene. V lost 7 bases and J 5 bases, leaving 6 bases between the germline ends. Germline V CDR1 and CDR2: MDHEN, SYDVKM. This CDR3 has 10 amino acids. The CDR3 loop reads CASMDHEQYF. The CDR3 DNA is TGTGCCAGCATGGATCACGAGCAGTACTTC.

The gene calls are TRBV6-4 and TRBJ1-4; D not resolved. V was trimmed by 6 bases and J by 12 bases, leaving 20 bases between them. Germline V gene lookup returns CDR1 MRHNA and CDR2 SNTAGT. The CDR3 loop spans 14 amino acids. The CDR3 protein is CASRRDPAGKELFF. The CDR3 bases are TGTGCCAGCAGACGTGACCCTGCGGGCAAGGAACTGTTTTTT.

On this clone: Distinct nucleotide sequences in the sample also encode this CDR3. This rearrangement joins TRBV29-1 to TRBJ2-3; D unresolved. The CDR3 consists of 11 residues. The germline V and J ends were trimmed by 5 bases and 0 bases, with 3 bases remaining between them. Germline V gene lookup returns CDR1 SQVTM and CDR2 ANQGSEA. CDR3 loop: CSVRSTDTQYF. As DNA, the CDR3 is TGCAGCGTTCGAAGCACAGATACGCAGTATTTT.

With respect to this clone: Other DNA sequences in this sample translate to the same CDR3. V is TRBV18 and J is TRBJ2-1, with a weak D call TRBD1 (6 bases). The CDR3 has 15 amino acids. Looked up from germline, CDR1 is KGHSH and CDR2 is LQKENI. V was pared by 3 bases and J by 4 bases, with 13 bases between. The CDR3 loop is CASSPSRDNYNEQFF. The CDR3 region has the DNA TGTGCCAGCTCACCGTCCCGGGACAATTACAATGAGCAGTTCTTC.

The CDR3 sequence is CASGNMNEKTQYF. DNA of the CDR3: TGTGCCAGCGGGAATATGAACGAGAAGACCCAGTACTTC. The chain couples TRBV7-2 to TRBJ2-5; D remains ambiguous. Trimming took off 8 bases at V and 6 bases at J, with 16 bases between the two ends. The CDR3 is 13 amino acids. CDR1 is SGHTA and CDR2 is FQGNSA in the germline V gene.

Regarding this clone: Germline and junction disagree at one end, which may indicate a read error. J is TRBJ1-1 and V is TRBV30; tentative D call: TRBD1 (6 bases). The germline gives CDR1 GTSNPN, CDR2 SVGIG (reference sequence). This CDR3 contains 15 residues. CDR3 region: CAWKPPGHLNPEAFF. The CDR3, as DNA: TGTGCCTGGAAGCCGCCGGGACACCTGAACCCTGAAGCTTTCTTT.

The chain combines TRBV28 with TRBJ2-7, with 14 bases that match TRBD2. Per the germline V gene, CDR1 is MDHEN and CDR2 is SYDVKM. After removal of 4 bases from V and 3 bases from J, the junction contained 14 bases not matched to a gene. This CDR3 has 19 amino acids. CDR3 amino acids: CASSSLTGTSGSARYEQYF. CDR3 coding DNA: TGTGCCAGCAGTTCCCTTACCGGGACTAGCGGGAGCGCACGCTACGAGCAGTACTTC.

The chain is built from TRBV6-5 and TRBJ2-3; 11 bases are shared with TRBD2. The CDR3 is made up of 15 amino acids. V lost 7 bases and J lost 1; bases outside the gene matches: 4. CDR1 is MNHEY, CDR2 SVGAGI, per germline. The CDR3: CASNRLAGRTDTQYF. The CDR3 nucleotides read TGTGCCAGCAATAGACTAGCGGGACGCACAGATACGCAGTATTTT.

This rearrangement joins TRBV19 to TRBJ2-5, with D perhaps being TRBD1 or TRBD2 (5 bases each). Germline CDR1 and CDR2: LNHDA and SQIVND (reference sequence). This CDR3 contains 13 residues. Trimming shortened V by 4 bases and J by 1 base, and 7 bases separated the two germline ends. The CDR3 here is CASSRDLQETQYF. CDR3 DNA sequence: TGTGCCAGTAGTAGGGACCTCCAAGAGACCCAGTACTTC.

This clone is a singleton in its sample. The rearrangement uses TRBV28 and TRBJ2-7; either TRBD1 or TRBD2 may supply D (5 bases each). V was clipped by 5 bases and J by 6 bases, with 17 bases between them. This CDR3 has 14 amino acids. Germline CDR1 reads MDHEN; CDR2 reads SYDVKM. The CDR3 DNA follows: TGTGCCAGCAGTCCCCCCCGACGGGGACCCGAGCAGTACTTC. It codes for CASSPPRRGPEQYF.

This chain connects TRBV30 to TRBJ2-6; 12 bases agree with TRBD1. The CDR3 consists of 21 residues. CDR1 and CDR2 (germline): GTSNPN, SVGIG (reference sequence). V lost 4 bases and J lost 0; bases outside the gene matches: 16. The CDR3 reads CAWTHYRDRGRKSSGANVLTF. The CDR3 coding sequence is TGTGCCTGGACACATTACCGGGACAGGGGGCGGAAAAGCTCTGGGGCCAACGTCCTGACTTTC.

V is TRBV11-2 and J is TRBJ2-1, with D perhaps matching TRBD2 (6 bases). This CDR3 is 16 amino acids long. V was clipped by 1 base and J by 7 bases, with 17 bases between them. CDR1 and CDR2 (germline): SGHAT, FQNNGV. CDR3 coding DNA: TGTGCCAGCAGCTTAGGTCCCCTAGTCCGGGAGAATGAGCAGTTCTTC. Its translation: CASSLGPLVRENEQFF.

The rearrangement joins TRBV2 to TRBJ1-3, with 7 bases aligning to TRBD1. The germline gives CDR1 SNHLY, CDR2 FYNNEI. V shed 11 bases, J shed 0 bases, and the junction held 10 bases outside the gene matches. This CDR3 has 15 amino acids. The CDR3 loop is CAGRRGDHSGNTIYF. DNA of the CDR3: TGTGCCGGGCGCAGGGGGGACCACTCTGGAAACACCATATATTTT.

V is TRBV6-1 and J is TRBJ2-7; 7 bases align to TRBD2. Germline CDR1 is MNHNS and CDR2 is SASEGT. The CDR3 contains 15 residues. V shed 1 base and J 2 bases; nucleotides not matched to a gene: 5. The CDR3 region has the DNA TGTGCCAGCAGTGAAGGGCCAGGGAGGGCCTACGAGCAGTACTTC. The encoded protein is CASSEGPGRAYEQYF.

With regard to this clone: Within the sample, other DNA sequences also encode this same CDR3. The chain couples TRBV28 to TRBJ1-6, with a possible D match to TRBD1 (5 bases). Between the trimmed V and J ends, which lost 6 bases and 6 bases, there was a span of 6 bases. Germline V gives CDR1 MDHEN, CDR2 SYDVKM. The CDR3 extends over 12 amino acids. As DNA, the CDR3 is TGTGCCAGCAGAAGGGGTAATTCACCCCTCCACTTT. Translation: CASRRGNSPLHF. The variable domain in full, with the rest retrieved from reference TRBV28 and TRBJ1-6, is DVKVTQSSRYLVKRTGEKVFLECVQDMDHENMFWYRQDPGLGLRLIYFSYDVKMKEKGDIPEGYSVSREKKERFSLILESASTNQTSMYLCASRRGNSPLHFGNGTRLTVT.

V is TRBV12-5 and J is TRBJ2-2; a possible D gene is TRBD1 (5 bases). Germline lookup yields CDR1 LGHNT and CDR2 FRNRAP. V lost 2 bases and J 3 bases, leaving 10 bases between the germline ends. This CDR3 is 15 amino acids long. The CDR3 protein is CASGLTLGDTGELFF. The CDR3 DNA reads TGTGCTAGTGGTTTGACCCTAGGGGACACCGGGGAGCTGTTTTTT.

The V gene is TRBV10-3, the J gene TRBJ2-3; D tentatively reads TRBD1 or TRBD2 (5 bases each). Trimming took off 6 bases at V and 1 base at J, with 14 bases between the two ends. CDR1 and CDR2 (germline): ENHRY, SYGVKD. The CDR3 is 15 residues long. CDR3 loop: CAISDGTKGTDTQYF. In DNA, the CDR3 is TGTGCCATCAGCGACGGGACCAAGGGCACAGATACGCAGTATTTT.

The chain carries TRBV29-1 and TRBJ1-6, with D hard to call. The germline CDR1 and CDR2 sequences are SQVTM and ANQGSEA. Trimming shortened V by 7 bases and J by 6 bases, and 13 bases separated the two germline ends. CDR3 length: 13 amino acids. CDR3 bases: TGCAGCGCCCGGAAGGGAAGTAATTCACCCCTCCACTTT. This translates into CSARKGSNSPLHF.